This passage covers 22 T cell receptor beta chains from one sample sequenced in a study of cytomegalovirus exposure and HLA in healthy donors. The PCR contained 60 Vbeta and 13 Jbeta primers. Only in-frame clones appear in the TCRdb table, and some are missing; sequencing was by immunoSEQ multiplex PCR. The sample contains approximately 91,000 clones, about 70% of which appear only once. The material sequenced was PBMCs. Source of these receptors: a female donor in good health and CMV-seronegative.

The gene calls are TRBV7-6 and TRBJ2-5, with 7 bases aligning to TRBD2. The DNA end is more similar to TRBJ2-7, so the J call may be wrong. Germline V CDR1 and CDR2: SGHVS, FNYEAQ. The CDR3 has 13 amino acids. CDR3 in DNA: TGTGCCAGCTCTCGGGAGGTCGGCTACGAGCAGTACTTC. It encodes CASSREVGYEQYF.

This chain uses TRBV5-1 with TRBJ2-1; no definite D call. V lost 1 base and J lost 6, with 5 bases in between. The CDR3 runs 12 residues. In germline, CDR1 is SGHRS, CDR2 YFSETQ. The CDR3 DNA follows: TGCGCCAGCAGCTTGCTCGGCAATGAGCAGTTCTTC. Translated: CASSLLGNEQFF.

This sequence joins TRBV5-1 and TRBJ2-7, with TRBD2 matching over 12 bases. Germline lookup yields CDR1 SGHRS and CDR2 YFSETQ. The CDR3 is 17 residues long. V was clipped by 2 bases and J by 2 bases; unmatched bases: 8. The DNA for the CDR3 is TGCGCCAGCAGCTTCGGACTAGCGGGAAAGGAGACCTACGAGCAGTACTTC. Encoded protein: CASSFGLAGKETYEQYF.

The V gene is TRBV28, the J gene TRBJ1-1; D call uncertain. The V and J ends lost 0 bases and 2 bases respectively, with 4 bases between them. The CDR3 covers 13 residues. Germline loops: CDR1 MDHEN, CDR2 SYDVKM. CDR3 coding DNA: TGTGCCAGCAGTTTATGGGCAAACACTGAAGCTTTCTTT. Protein sequence: CASSLWANTEAFF.

The chain employs TRBV2 and TRBJ1-1; D unresolved. Germline assignment: CDR1 SNHLY and CDR2 FYNNEI. V lost 6 bases and J 1 base, leaving 18 bases between the germline ends. This CDR3 comprises 16 residues. The CDR3 reads CASSETPQVTNTEAFF. CDR3 coding DNA: TGTGCCAGCAGCGAAACCCCTCAGGTCACGAACACTGAAGCTTTCTTT.

J is TRBJ1-4 and V is TRBV28; tentatively, D is TRBD1 (6 bases). The CDR3 is made up of 14 amino acids. Germline CDR1 MDHEN, CDR2 SYDVKM. The ends were cut back, 7 bases at V and 1 base at J, with 10 bases in the middle. CDR3 bases: TGTGCCAGCAAAGGGGGGGGAACTAATGAAAAACTGTTTTTT. The encoded protein is CASKGGGTNEKLFF.

The chain recombines TRBV14 with TRBJ1-2; D might be TRBD1 (5 bases). V lost 3 bases to trimming and J lost 8 bases, with 13 bases between them. The CDR3 loop spans 13 amino acids. CDR1 and CDR2 from the germline V gene are SGHDN and FVKESK. CDR3 sequence (DNA): TGTGCCAGCAGCCAGGTCAGGGTGGGAGGCTACACCTTC. Its translation: CASSQVRVGGYTF.

The chain joins TRBV27 to TRBJ2-7; tentatively, D is TRBD1 (5 bases). Between the trimmed V and J ends, which lost 0 bases and 7 bases, there was a span of 13 bases. Per the germline V gene, CDR1 is MNHEY and CDR2 is SMNVEV (reference sequence). The CDR3 is made up of 14 amino acids. CDR3 sequence reads: CASSLSVRAGEQYF. CDR3 in DNA: TGTGCCAGCAGTTTATCGGTCAGGGCAGGGGAGCAGTACTTC.

V usage is TRBV30 and J usage is TRBJ1-1; 9 bases are shared with TRBD1. CDR1 GTSNPN and CDR2 SVGIG come from the germline V gene (reference sequence). J gave up 1 base and V 5 bases, and 2 bases lay outside the gene matches. The CDR3 has 13 residues. The CDR3 here is CAWGGQGNTEAFF. The CDR3 DNA sequence: TGTGCCTGGGGGGGACAGGGGAACACTGAAGCTTTCTTT.

The V gene is TRBV6-6, the J gene TRBJ1-4; no clear D gene. V lost 10 bases to trimming and J lost 5 bases, with 17 bases between them. CDR1 and CDR2 from the germline V gene are MNHNY and SVGAGI (reference sequence). This CDR3 contains 14 residues. CDR3 in amino acids: CATWTNLRNEKLFF. In DNA, the CDR3 is TGTGCCACGTGGACTAACCTAAGGAATGAAAAACTGTTTTTT.

This rearrangement joins TRBV6-5 to TRBJ2-7, with D possibly TRBD1 on 6 matching bases. CDR1 is MNHEY, CDR2 SVGAGI, per germline. V lost 1 base to trimming and J lost 3 bases, with 10 bases between them. The CDR3 length is 14 residues. The CDR3 region is CASSYFQGRYEQYF. The CDR3 coding sequence is TGTGCCAGCAGTTACTTTCAGGGGCGCTACGAGCAGTACTTC.

The rearrangement uses TRBV18 and TRBJ1-4, with D perhaps TRBD1 (5 bases). The germline V gene has CDR1 KGHSH and CDR2 LQKENI. With 8 bases removed from V and 4 bases from J, the gap between germline ends came to 14 bases. The CDR3 totals 14 residues. In DNA form, the CDR3 reads TGTGCCAGCACCTGGACACAAGATAATGAAAAACTGTTTTTT. Protein sequence: CASTWTQDNEKLFF.

The V call is TRBV4-1, the J call TRBJ2-1, with a weak D call TRBD2 (5 bases). The V gene lost 1 base and the J gene lost 8 bases, with 9 bases spanning the gap. CDR1 and CDR2 from the germline V gene are MGHRA and YSYEKL. CDR3 size: 13 residues. The chain's CDR3 is CASSQVQADEQFF. As DNA, the CDR3 is TGCGCCAGCAGCCAAGTGCAAGCGGATGAGCAGTTCTTC.

The chain employs TRBV9 and TRBJ2-1, with a weak D call TRBD2 (6 bases). The V end was cut by 0 bases, the J end by 1 base, with 8 bases between. This CDR3 spans 15 amino acids. Germline V gene lookup returns CDR1 SGDLS and CDR2 YYNGEE. This CDR3 is CASSVGGRSYNEQFF. CDR3 nucleotide sequence: TGTGCCAGCAGCGTAGGTGGGAGGTCCTACAATGAGCAGTTCTTC.

The genes are TRBV5-1 and TRBJ2-1; TRBD2 matches 9 bases. The V gene's germline CDR1 is SGHRS and CDR2 YFSETQ. The length of the CDR3 is 14 residues. J gave up 8 bases and V 0 bases, and 3 bases lay outside the gene matches. CDR3 sequence: CASSLEGLAYEQFF. In DNA, the CDR3 is TGCGCCAGCAGCTTGGAGGGACTAGCTTATGAGCAGTTCTTC.

V and J are TRBV30 and TRBJ2-5; 7 nucleotides line up with TRBD2. The CDR3 runs to 14 residues. Germline CDR1 reads GTSNPN; CDR2 reads SVGIG (reference sequence). V was clipped by 3 bases and J by 0 bases; unmatched bases: 4. The CDR3 here is CAWRALANQETQYF. CDR3 coding DNA: TGTGCCTGGAGGGCACTAGCGAACCAAGAGACCCAGTACTTC.

The chain couples TRBV7-8 to TRBJ2-1, with 10 positions matching TRBD2. V dropped 7 bases and J dropped 4; count of bases not matched to a gene: 10. Germline V CDR1 and CDR2: SGHVS, FQNEAQ. The CDR3 totals 16 residues. CDR3 nucleotide sequence: TGTGCCAGCACAGCTCGCGGGACTAGCGCTTACAATGAGCAGTTCTTC. This codes for CASTARGTSAYNEQFF.

The V and J genes are TRBV19 and TRBJ1-1, with a weak D call TRBD1 (6 bases). CDR3 length: 14 residues. CDR1 is LNHDA, CDR2 SQIVND, per germline (reference sequence). V was pared by 2 bases and J by 6 bases, with 13 bases between. The CDR3 spells CASSIQGRGAEAFF. As DNA, the CDR3 is TGTGCCAGTAGTATACAGGGGAGAGGGGCTGAAGCTTTCTTT.

V usage is TRBV15 and J usage is TRBJ1-2; TRBD1 agrees at 11 bases. Germline CDR1 LNHNV, CDR2 YYDKDF (reference sequence). Trimming at V came to 2 bases and at J to 5 bases, leaving 4 bases not matched to a gene. This CDR3 has 15 amino acids. CDR3 DNA: TGTGCCACCAGCAGACCAGGACAGGGGGCGTATGGCTACACCTTC. It encodes CATSRPGQGAYGYTF.

V is TRBV6-4 and J is TRBJ2-3; 9 nucleotides match TRBD2. This CDR3 region has 16 residues. The germline CDR1 and CDR2 sequences are MRHNA and SNTAGT. Trimming at V came to 5 bases and at J to 1 base, leaving 7 bases not matched to a gene. The CDR3 reads CASSQLSGRGTDTQYF. The CDR3, as DNA: TGTGCCAGCAGTCAGCTTAGCGGGAGAGGCACAGATACGCAGTATTTT.

The chain couples TRBV7-2 to TRBJ2-7; TRBD1 agrees at 9 bases. The trim removed 7 bases at V and 7 bases at J, leaving 14 bases unmatched. In germline, CDR1 is SGHTA, CDR2 FQGNSA. The CDR3 has 15 residues. The CDR3 loop is CASNQVGTGILEQYF. As DNA, the CDR3 is TGTGCCAGCAACCAAGTGGGGACAGGGATTTTGGAGCAGTACTTC.

The chain joins TRBV19 to TRBJ1-2; D ambiguous. V lost 2 bases to trimming and J lost 4 bases, with 14 bases between them. This CDR3 contains 15 residues. Germline lookup yields CDR1 LNHDA and CDR2 SQIVND (reference sequence). The CDR3 DNA is TGTGCCAGTAGTATAAGCGAGAGGTTTTCCTATGGCTACACCTTC. Translating it yields CASSISERFSYGYTF.